The next 32 T cell receptor beta chains were all read from a single sample in a study of T cell responses to AZD1222 COVID-19 vaccine. Profiled with immunoSEQ multiplex PCR; TCRdb holds only in-frame clones, not every one. The sample gives more than 250,000 clones, more than 80% of which show up once; roughly 0.6% is in the top ten. The specimen comprised peripheral blood, sampled on day 0 of AZD1222 vaccination. The receptors shown here come from an adult in good health.

This chain joins TRBV6-5 and TRBJ2-7; D is ambiguous. The CDR3 is 15 amino acids. V lost 6 bases and J lost 0, with 15 bases in between. The germline V gene encodes CDR1 MNHEY and CDR2 SVGAGI. CDR3 protein: CASRPARPSSYEQYF. DNA of the CDR3: TGTGCCAGCAGGCCGGCAAGGCCTAGCTCCTACGAGCAGTACTTC.

This clone has a handful of counts. This CDR3 reads CASSLGGRGTLHF. The CDR3 bases are TGCGCCAGCAGCTTGGGAGGCCGTGGGACCCTCCACTTT. The chain joins TRBV5-1 to TRBJ1-6, with D unresolved. The CDR3 extends over 13 amino acids. The V and J ends lost 0 bases and 14 bases respectively, with 12 bases between them. Per the germline V gene, CDR1 is SGHRS and CDR2 is YFSETQ.

The chain uses TRBV15 and TRBJ1-4; D is unresolved. Germline V lookup: CDR1 LNHNV, CDR2 YYDKDF (reference sequence). V lost 5 bases and J lost 8, with 12 bases in between. The CDR3 spans 13 residues. The CDR3 sequence: CATSGTEGEKLFF. The CDR3 DNA is TGTGCCACCAGCGGTACGGAAGGGGAAAAACTGTTTTTT.

The chain recombines TRBV10-1 with TRBJ2-7, with TRBD2 matching 7 bases. After removal of 8 bases from V and 1 base from J, the junction contained 14 bases not matched to a gene. From germline, CDR1 is WNHNN and CDR2 SYGVQD (reference sequence). The CDR3 has 16 amino acids. The chain's CDR3 is CASLPAGGSQSYEQYF. CDR3 coding DNA: TGCGCCAGCTTACCGGCTGGCGGGAGTCAATCCTACGAGCAGTACTTC.

Only one count was recorded for this clone. The rearrangement joins TRBV6-2 or TRBV6-3 to TRBJ2-7; D ambiguous. CDR1 MNHEY and CDR2 SVGEGT come from the germline V gene. Between the trimmed V and J ends, which lost 0 bases and 7 bases, there was a span of 13 bases. The CDR3 length is 14 residues. The CDR3 DNA reads TGTGCCAGCAGTTACTCGACATTGAAGAGAGAGCAGTACTTC. This encodes CASSYSTLKREQYF.

The chain uses TRBV7-3 and TRBJ1-1, with unresolved D. Trimming shortened V by 3 bases and J by 1 base, and 6 bases separated the two germline ends. Looked up from germline, CDR1 is SGHTA and CDR2 is FQGTGA. The CDR3 contains 13 residues. CDR3 in amino acids: CASSLEQNTEAFF. CDR3 sequence (DNA): TGTGCCAGCAGCTTGGAACAGAACACTGAAGCTTTCTTT.

This clone occurred once. This chain connects TRBV6-1 to TRBJ1-5; D remains ambiguous. This CDR3 spans 14 amino acids. The germline V gene encodes CDR1 MNHNS and CDR2 SASEGT. V was trimmed by 0 bases and J by 5 bases, leaving 8 bases between them. The CDR3 sequence is CASSEAGSDQPQHF. As DNA, the CDR3 is TGTGCCAGCAGTGAAGCAGGCAGCGATCAGCCCCAGCATTTT.

The chain employs TRBV3-1 (or the pseudogene TRBV3-2) and TRBJ2-1; 10 nucleotides agree with TRBD2. V lost 4 bases and J lost 7; bases outside the gene matches: 7. Germline loops: CDR1 LGHDT, CDR2 YNNKEL (reference sequence). The CDR3 totals 15 residues. CDR3: CASSRSGRVGNEQFF. CDR3 DNA sequence: TGTGCCAGCAGCCGCAGCGGGAGGGTTGGGAATGAGCAGTTCTTC.

This clone is a singleton in its sample. The chain couples TRBV9 to TRBJ2-1; perhaps TRBD1 as D (7 bases). Trimming removed 0 bases at V and 0 bases at J, with 16 bases between. The CDR3 consists of 18 residues. Germline values: CDR1 SGDLS, CDR2 YYNGEE. CDR3 DNA sequence: TGTGCCAGCAGCGTAGTTGAGGGGGCCGGGAGCTCCTACAATGAGCAGTTCTTC. It encodes CASSVVEGAGSSYNEQFF.

The chain carries TRBV5-4 and TRBJ1-3; maybe TRBD1 (6 bases). The CDR3 extends over 14 amino acids. Trimming left V 3 bases short and J 3 bases short, with 10 bases between. CDR1 and CDR2 (germline): SGHNT, YYREEE (reference sequence). CDR3 sequence reads: CASSSRTDGNTIYF. CDR3 bases: TGTGCCAGCAGCTCCCGGACAGATGGAAACACCATATATTTT.

V and J are TRBV2 and TRBJ2-5, with D maybe TRBD2 (5 bases). This CDR3 comprises 13 residues. Germline-derived CDR1 and CDR2 are SNHLY and FYNNEI. V lost 4 bases to trimming and J lost 7 bases, with 13 bases between them. The CDR3 protein is CASSGSSAGTQYF. As DNA, the CDR3 is TGTGCCAGCAGTGGTAGCAGCGCGGGGACCCAGTACTTC.

The chain combines TRBV20-1 with TRBJ2-3, with 9 nucleotides matching TRBD2. Losses at the gene ends were 3 bases for V and 3 bases for J; bases not matched to a gene: 4. The germline V gene has CDR1 DFQATT and CDR2 SNEGSKA (reference sequence). The CDR3 extends over 14 amino acids. The CDR3 spells CSASLSGRTDTQYF. The CDR3 region has the DNA TGCAGTGCTAGTCTTAGCGGGAGAACAGATACGCAGTATTTT.

The chain has TRBV29-1 and TRBJ2-7; 12 nucleotides match TRBD2. This CDR3 is 16 amino acids long. The germline CDR1 and CDR2 sequences are SQVTM and ANQGSEA. Unmatched junction bases numbered 12, after V lost 4 bases and J lost 5 bases. The CDR3 sequence is CSVVQTSGRRADEQYF. CDR3 coding DNA: TGCAGCGTTGTTCAAACTAGCGGGAGGCGGGCCGACGAGCAGTACTTC.

V usage is TRBV12-5 and J usage is TRBJ2-1, with 14 bases fitting TRBD2. Germline V CDR1 and CDR2: LGHNT, FRNRAP. The V and J ends lost 6 bases and 1 base, in that order; junction bases with no gene match: 20. This CDR3 region has 22 residues. This CDR3 reads CASGIDRRGLAGGLLSYNEQFF. CDR3 nucleotides: TGTGCTAGTGGCATCGACAGGAGAGGACTAGCGGGGGGCCTCCTTTCCTACAATGAGCAGTTCTTC.

This clone has only one observation. V and J are TRBV4-3 and TRBJ2-7, with D perhaps assigned TRBD1 or TRBD2 (6 bases each). Trimming left V 0 bases short and J 4 bases short, with 10 bases between. Germline V gives CDR1 LGHNA, CDR2 YSLEER. This CDR3 contains 14 residues. The CDR3 coding sequence is TGCGCCAGCAGCCAAGATGGGGGGCGGTACGAGCAGTACTTC. This codes for CASSQDGGRYEQYF.

V is TRBV6-6 and J is TRBJ1-4; D remains unclear. The V gene's germline CDR1 is MNHNY and CDR2 SVGAGI (reference sequence). The V end lost 6 bases, the J end lost 5 bases, and 16 bases lay between the germline ends. The length of the CDR3 is 15 residues. The DNA for the CDR3 is TGTGCCAGCAGACTGGACGGGAACCGAAATGAAAAACTGTTTTTT. It specifies CASRLDGNRNEKLFF.

The V and J genes are TRBV7-2 and TRBJ1-2; D remains unclear. Germline CDR1 is SGHTA and CDR2 is FQGNSA. V lost 4 bases to trimming and J lost 1 base, with 7 bases between them. This CDR3 contains 13 residues. The CDR3: CASSYVYNYGYTF. CDR3 DNA sequence: TGTGCCAGCAGCTACGTCTATAACTATGGCTACACCTTC.

For this clone: Other DNA sequences in this sample translate to the same CDR3. The chain couples TRBV18 to TRBJ2-1; D not certain. The CDR3 extends over 14 amino acids. The V gene lost 3 bases and the J gene lost 0 bases, with 6 bases spanning the gap. CDR1 and CDR2 from the germline V gene are KGHSH and LQKENI. The CDR3 loop reads CASSPLSSYNEQFF. DNA of the CDR3: TGTGCCAGCTCACCCCTTAGCTCCTACAATGAGCAGTTCTTC.

This clone was picked up one time. J is TRBJ2-7 and V is TRBV6-4, with TRBD2 matching 7 bases. Losses at the gene ends were 10 bases for V and 2 bases for J; bases not matched to a gene: 5. The CDR3 sequence is 12 residues long. From germline, CDR1 is MRHNA and CDR2 SNTAGT. CDR3 in amino acids: CATPGLTYEQYF. DNA of the CDR3: TGTGCCACCCCGGGACTAACCTACGAGCAGTACTTC.

The chain combines TRBV19 with TRBJ1-2; weak D call: TRBD1 (6 bases). V was shortened by 6 bases and J by 1 base, with 9 bases between the two germline ends. Germline CDR1 LNHDA, CDR2 SQIVND (reference sequence). The CDR3 is 13 residues long. The chain's CDR3 is CASRDSLNYGYTF. The CDR3 DNA reads as TGTGCCAGTAGGGACAGCCTTAACTATGGCTACACCTTC.

This chain links TRBV4-3 with TRBJ2-1; 8 bases match TRBD2. The CDR3 is 16 amino acids. The V gene end was trimmed by 0 bases and the J gene end by 7 bases; junction bases not matched to a gene: 8. CDR1 LGHNA and CDR2 YSLEER come from the germline V gene. The CDR3 DNA sequence: TGCGCCAGCAGCCAAGACCACCCACTAGCGGATAATGAGCAGTTCTTC. Translated: CASSQDHPLADNEQFF.

There are a few counts of this clone. The chain joins TRBV9 to TRBJ1-4; a possible D gene is TRBD1 (5 bases). The CDR3 spans 15 residues. The ends were cut back, 4 bases at V and 2 bases at J, with 12 bases in the middle. Germline CDR1 reads SGDLS; CDR2 reads YYNGEE. CDR3 loop: CASSLGASTNEKLFF. The CDR3 nucleotides are TGTGCCAGCAGCCTAGGGGCCTCGACTAATGAAAAACTGTTTTTT.

The chain carries TRBV3-1 (or the pseudogene TRBV3-2) and TRBJ1-6; D is perhaps TRBD1 (5 bases). Deletions cut 4 bases from V and 7 bases from J, with 11 bases between. Germline-derived CDR1 and CDR2 are LGHDT and YNNKEL (reference sequence). The CDR3 loop spans 14 amino acids. This chain's CDR3 is CASSRLGENSPLHF. The CDR3, as DNA: TGTGCCAGCAGCCGGCTGGGGGAGAATTCACCCCTCCACTTT.

The chain recombines TRBV7-9 with TRBJ1-2; perhaps TRBD1 as D (5 bases). In germline, CDR1 is SEHNR, CDR2 FQNEAQ (reference sequence). This CDR3 is 13 amino acids long. The ends were cut back, 0 bases at V and 7 bases at J, with 9 bases in the middle. The CDR3 reads CASSLARGVGYTF. As DNA, the CDR3 is TGTGCCAGCAGCTTAGCGCGGGGGGTTGGCTACACCTTC. Combining the CDR3 with reference TRBV7-9 and TRBJ1-2 gives the whole variable domain DTGVSQNPRHKITKRGQNVTFRCDPISEHNRLYWYRQTLGQGPEFLTYFQNEAQLEKSRLLSDRFSAERPKGSFSTLEIQRTEQGDSAMYLCASSLARGVGYTFGSGTRLTVV.

V and J are TRBV11-3 and TRBJ2-7; 7 bases line up with TRBD1. J lost 9 bases, V lost 5 bases, and 10 bases had no gene match. Germline V gene lookup returns CDR1 SGHNT and CDR2 YENEEA. CDR3 length equals 13 residues. Written as DNA, the CDR3 is TGTGCCAGCAGCCTGGACAGGCGCGGCGGGCAGTACTTC. Protein product: CASSLDRRGGQYF.

The genes are TRBV20-1 and TRBJ1-1; tentatively, D is TRBD1 (6 bases). Germline CDR1 reads DFQATT; CDR2 reads SNEGSKA (reference sequence). The CDR3 has 12 residues. V was cut by 3 bases and J by 4 bases, with 9 bases left in between. CDR3 in amino acids: CSASTGPTEAFF. As DNA, the CDR3 is TGCAGTGCTAGTACAGGGCCCACTGAAGCTTTCTTT.

V gene TRBV10-1 combines with J gene TRBJ2-3; no reliable D call. This CDR3 region has 14 residues. The ends were cut back, 3 bases at V and 2 bases at J, with 9 bases in the middle. The V gene's germline CDR1 is WNHNN and CDR2 SYGVQD (reference sequence). In nucleotides, the CDR3 is TGCGCCAGCAGTGACGAGACCTACACAGATACGCAGTATTTT. Its translation is CASSDETYTDTQYF.

The genes are TRBV5-1 and TRBJ1-6, with D hard to call. The germline V and J ends were trimmed by 0 bases and 10 bases, with 11 bases remaining between them. This CDR3 is built from 14 residues. Per germline, CDR1 SGHRS and CDR2 YFSETQ. CDR3 coding DNA: TGCGCCAGCAGCTTGGGGTGGATGGAGTCACCCCTCCACTTT. This encodes CASSLGWMESPLHF.

CDR3 DNA sequence: TGCAGCGTAGCACTTAGCGGGAGGCCTAATGAGCAGTTCTTC. This encodes CSVALSGRPNEQFF. The V call is TRBV29-1, the J call TRBJ2-1; 10 bases are a match to TRBD2. The germline gives CDR1 SQVTM, CDR2 ANQGSEA. The CDR3 is 14 amino acids. The J segment lost 7 bases and the V segment lost 6 bases, leaving 9 bases of the junction unmatched.

This clone was seen only once. The rearrangement uses TRBV19 and TRBJ2-1, with 11 bases fitting TRBD2. The CDR3 sequence is 15 residues long. With 6 bases clipped from V and 5 bases from J, the junction kept 6 bases outside the gene matches. Per the germline V gene, CDR1 is LNHDA and CDR2 is SQIVND (reference sequence). Here the CDR3 reads CASRVSGGVHNEQFF. CDR3 nucleotide sequence: TGTGCCAGTAGGGTTAGCGGGGGGGTTCACAATGAGCAGTTCTTC.

This chain uses TRBV18 with TRBJ1-2; D is unclear. The CDR3 runs to 13 residues. The V end lost 2 bases, the J end lost 4 bases, and 8 bases lay between the germline ends. From germline, CDR1 is KGHSH and CDR2 LQKENI. The CDR3, as DNA: TGTGCCAGCTCACCAGGCCAGCTCTATGGCTACACCTTC. Protein: CASSPGQLYGYTF.

The chain joins TRBV6-2 or TRBV6-3 to TRBJ2-3; D call uncertain. Germline CDR1 MNHEY, CDR2 SVGEGT. Trimming pared 2 bases from V and 0 bases from J, leaving 12 bases between. CDR3 length: 16 residues. The CDR3 reads CASSYGEQTSTDTQYF. DNA for the CDR3: TGTGCCAGCAGTTACGGTGAGCAGACGAGCACAGATACGCAGTATTTT.